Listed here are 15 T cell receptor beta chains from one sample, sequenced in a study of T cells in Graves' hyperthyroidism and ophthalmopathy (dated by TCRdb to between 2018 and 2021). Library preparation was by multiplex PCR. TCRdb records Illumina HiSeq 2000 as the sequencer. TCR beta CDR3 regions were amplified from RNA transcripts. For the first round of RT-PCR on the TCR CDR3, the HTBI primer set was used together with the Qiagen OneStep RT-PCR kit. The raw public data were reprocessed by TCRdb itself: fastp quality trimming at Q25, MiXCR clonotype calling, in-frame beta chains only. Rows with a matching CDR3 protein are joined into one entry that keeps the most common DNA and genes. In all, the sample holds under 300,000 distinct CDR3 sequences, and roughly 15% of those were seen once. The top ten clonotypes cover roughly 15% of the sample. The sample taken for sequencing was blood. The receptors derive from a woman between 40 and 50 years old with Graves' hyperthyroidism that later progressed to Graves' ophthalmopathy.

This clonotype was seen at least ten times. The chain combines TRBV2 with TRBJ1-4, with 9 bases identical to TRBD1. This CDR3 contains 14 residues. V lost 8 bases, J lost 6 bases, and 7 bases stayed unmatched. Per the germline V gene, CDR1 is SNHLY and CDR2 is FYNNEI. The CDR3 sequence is CASQKQGADEKLFF. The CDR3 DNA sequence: TGTGCCAGCCAAAAACAGGGGGCGGATGAAAAACTGTTTTTT.

This CDR3 reads CASSKQGTSGRYEQYF. As DNA, the CDR3 is TGTGCCAGCAGTAAACAGGGGACTAGCGGGAGATACGAGCAGTACTTC. This chain links TRBV6-1 with TRBJ2-7; TRBD2 agrees at 14 bases. J gave up 4 bases and V 5 bases, and 7 bases lay outside the gene matches. The CDR3 covers 16 residues. CDR1 and CDR2 (germline): MNHNS, SASEGT.

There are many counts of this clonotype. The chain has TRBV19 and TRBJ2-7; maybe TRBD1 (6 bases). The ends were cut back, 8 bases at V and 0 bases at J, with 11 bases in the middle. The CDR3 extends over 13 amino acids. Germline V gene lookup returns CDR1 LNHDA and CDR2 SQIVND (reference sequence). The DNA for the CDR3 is TGTGCCAGTGGAACAGGGTCCTCCTACGAGCAGTACTTC. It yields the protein CASGTGSSYEQYF.

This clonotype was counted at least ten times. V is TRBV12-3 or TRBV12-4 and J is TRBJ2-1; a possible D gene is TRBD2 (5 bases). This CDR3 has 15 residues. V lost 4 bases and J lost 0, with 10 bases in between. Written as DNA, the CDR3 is TGTGCCAGCAGTTCGGGAATCAGCTCCTACAATGAGCAGTTCTTC. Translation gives CASSSGISSYNEQFF.

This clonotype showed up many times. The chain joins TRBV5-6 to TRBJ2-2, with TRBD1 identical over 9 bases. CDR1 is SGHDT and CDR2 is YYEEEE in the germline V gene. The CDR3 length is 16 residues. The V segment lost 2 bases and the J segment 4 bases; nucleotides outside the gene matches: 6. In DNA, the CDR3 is TGTGCCAGCAGCTTTGGGGGACAGGGCGGCACCGGGGAGCTGTTTTTT. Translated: CASSFGGQGGTGELFF.

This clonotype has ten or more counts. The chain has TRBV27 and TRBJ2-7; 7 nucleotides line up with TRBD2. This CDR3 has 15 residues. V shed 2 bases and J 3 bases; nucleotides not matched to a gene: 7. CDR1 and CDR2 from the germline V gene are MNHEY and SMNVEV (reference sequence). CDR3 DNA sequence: TGTGCCAGCAGTTTACTAGCGGTGCCCCTCTACGAGCAGTACTTC. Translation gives CASSLLAVPLYEQYF.

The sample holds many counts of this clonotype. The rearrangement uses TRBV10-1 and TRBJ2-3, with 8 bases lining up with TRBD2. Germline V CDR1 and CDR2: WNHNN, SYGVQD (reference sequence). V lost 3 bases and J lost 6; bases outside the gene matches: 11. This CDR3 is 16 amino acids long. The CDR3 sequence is CASSERAGGDVDTQYF. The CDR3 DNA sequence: TGCGCCAGCAGTGAAAGGGCGGGAGGAGATGTGGATACGCAGTATTTT.

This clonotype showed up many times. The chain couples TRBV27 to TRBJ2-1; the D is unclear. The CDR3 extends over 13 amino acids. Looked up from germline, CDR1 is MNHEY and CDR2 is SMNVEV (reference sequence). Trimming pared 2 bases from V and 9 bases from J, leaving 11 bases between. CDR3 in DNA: TGTGCCAGCAGTTTACGGCAACATGGTGAGCAGTTCTTC. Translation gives CASSLRQHGEQFF.

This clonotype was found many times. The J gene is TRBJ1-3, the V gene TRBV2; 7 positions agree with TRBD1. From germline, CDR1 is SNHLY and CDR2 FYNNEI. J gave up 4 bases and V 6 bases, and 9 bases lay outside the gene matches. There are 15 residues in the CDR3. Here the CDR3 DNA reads TGTGCCAGCAGCGGAGGGACAGTCTGGGGAAACACCATATATTTT. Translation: CASSGGTVWGNTIYF.

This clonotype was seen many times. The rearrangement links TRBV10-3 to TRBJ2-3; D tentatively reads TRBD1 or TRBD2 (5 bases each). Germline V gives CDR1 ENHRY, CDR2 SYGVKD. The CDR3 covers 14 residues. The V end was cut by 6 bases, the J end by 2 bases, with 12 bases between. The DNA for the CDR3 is TGTGCCATCAGCCGGGACGGATACACAGATACGCAGTATTTT. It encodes CAISRDGYTDTQYF.

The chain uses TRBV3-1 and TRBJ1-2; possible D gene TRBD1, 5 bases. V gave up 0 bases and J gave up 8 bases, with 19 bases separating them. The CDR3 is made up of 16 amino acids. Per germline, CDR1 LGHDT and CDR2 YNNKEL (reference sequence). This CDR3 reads CASSQDLGAGRNGYTF. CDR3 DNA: TGTGCCAGCAGCCAAGATCTAGGGGCAGGGAGGAACGGCTACACCTTC.

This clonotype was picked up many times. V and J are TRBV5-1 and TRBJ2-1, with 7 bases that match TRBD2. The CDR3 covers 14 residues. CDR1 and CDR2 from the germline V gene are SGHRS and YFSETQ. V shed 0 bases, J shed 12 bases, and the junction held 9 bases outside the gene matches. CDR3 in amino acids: CASSLAGRWEGQFF. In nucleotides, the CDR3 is TGCGCCAGCAGCTTGGCCGGGCGTTGGGAGGGGCAGTTCTTC.

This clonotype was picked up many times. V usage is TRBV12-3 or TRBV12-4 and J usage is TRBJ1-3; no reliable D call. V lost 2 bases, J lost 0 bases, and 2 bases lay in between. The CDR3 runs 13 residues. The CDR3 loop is CASSLNSGNTIYF. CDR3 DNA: TGTGCCAGCAGTTTAAACTCTGGAAACACCATATATTTT.

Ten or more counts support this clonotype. Here the CDR3 reads CASSLLAGEGQQFF. The DNA of the CDR3 is TGTGCCAGCAGTTTGTTAGCGGGAGAAGGACAGCAGTTCTTC. The chain joins TRBV27 to TRBJ2-1; 9 nucleotides match TRBD2. Germline lookup yields CDR1 MNHEY and CDR2 SMNVEV (reference sequence). Trimming cost V 3 bases and J 11 bases; bases outside gene matches: 8. There are 14 residues in the CDR3.

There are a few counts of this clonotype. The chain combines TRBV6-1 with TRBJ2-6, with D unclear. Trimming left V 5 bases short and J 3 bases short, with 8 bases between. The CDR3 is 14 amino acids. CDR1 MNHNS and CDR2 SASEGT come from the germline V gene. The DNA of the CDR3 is TGTGCCAGCAGTCCCGATGGTGGGGCCAACGTCCTGACTTTC. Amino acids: CASSPDGGANVLTF.